This TCR beta chain was documented in a study of blood T cell repertoires in COVID-19. Study background: The United States, Italy and Spain supplied acute and convalescent COVID-19 samples. T cells, B-cell-depleted T cells, or PBMCs provided the cDNA or gDNA that served as material.

In the authors' methods: It was from reference gene primer amplification that nucleated cell counts were estimated. The repertoire was sequenced with immunoSEQ multiplex PCR; TCRdb's copy has only in-frame clones and lacks some. The DNA was the basis for D and trimming; V, J and clone size are from that table. The sample lists about 100,000 clones, around three quarters occurring once. This receptor was obtained from a man aged 45-65 years who had recovered from COVID-19. Sequencing was done on a sample of peripheral blood.

The CDR3 DNA reads TGTGCCAGCAGCGTAGGAAAGGGGGCCAACGAGCAGTACTTC. It encodes CASSVGKGANEQYF. This chain links TRBV9 with TRBJ2-7, with TRBD1 matching over 7 bases. Germline CDR1 reads SGDLS; CDR2 reads YYNGEE. The CDR3 contains 14 residues. V dropped 0 bases and J dropped 5; count of bases not matched to a gene: 5. The variable domain in full, completed from reference TRBV9 and TRBJ2-7, reads DSGVTQTPKHLITATGQRVTLRCSPRSGDLSVYWYQQSLDQGLQFLIQYYNGEERAKGNILERFSAQQFPDLHSELNLSSLELGDSALYFCASSVGKGANEQYFGPGTRLTVT.